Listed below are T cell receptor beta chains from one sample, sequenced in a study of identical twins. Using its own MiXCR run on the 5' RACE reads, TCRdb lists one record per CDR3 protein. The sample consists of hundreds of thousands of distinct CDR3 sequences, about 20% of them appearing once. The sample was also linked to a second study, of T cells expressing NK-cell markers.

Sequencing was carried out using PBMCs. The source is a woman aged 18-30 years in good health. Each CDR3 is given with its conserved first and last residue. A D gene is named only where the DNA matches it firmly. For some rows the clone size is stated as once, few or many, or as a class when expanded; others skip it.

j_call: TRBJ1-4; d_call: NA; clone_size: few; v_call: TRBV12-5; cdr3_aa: CASGFGLVGEKLFF; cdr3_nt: TGTGCTAGTGGTTTTGGACTCGTCGGGGAAAAACTGTTTTTT
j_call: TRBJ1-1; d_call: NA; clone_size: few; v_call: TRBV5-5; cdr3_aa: CASSQEDGTAAFF; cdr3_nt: TGTGCCAGCAGCCAAGAAGATGGGACGGCAGCTTTCTTT
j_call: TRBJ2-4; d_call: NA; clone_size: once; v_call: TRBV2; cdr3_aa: CASSHMGDENIQYF; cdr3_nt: TGTGCCAGCAGCCACATGGGGGATGAAAACATTCAGTACTTC
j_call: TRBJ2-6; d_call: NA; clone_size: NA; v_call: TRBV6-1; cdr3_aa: CASSVFWEIGANVLTF; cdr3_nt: TGTGCCAGCAGTGTCTTTTGGGAGATTGGGGCCAACGTCCTGACTTTC
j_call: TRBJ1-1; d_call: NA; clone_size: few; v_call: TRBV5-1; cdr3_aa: CASSLEAQSEAFF; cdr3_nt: TGCGCCAGCAGCTTGGAAGCGCAGTCTGAAGCTTTCTTT
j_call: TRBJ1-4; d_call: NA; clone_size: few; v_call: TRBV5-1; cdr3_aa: CASSSRVDEKLFF; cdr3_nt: TGCGCCAGCAGCTCCAGGGTCGACGAAAAACTGTTTTTT
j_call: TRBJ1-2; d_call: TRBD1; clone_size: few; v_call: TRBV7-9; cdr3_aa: CASSPPGQGFYTF; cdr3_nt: TGTGCCAGCAGCCCTCCGGGACAGGGGTTCTACACCTTC
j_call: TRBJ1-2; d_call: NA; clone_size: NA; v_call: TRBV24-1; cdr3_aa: CATVEGTNYGYTF; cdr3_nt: TGTGCCACCGTGGAGGGGACAAACTATGGCTACACCTTC
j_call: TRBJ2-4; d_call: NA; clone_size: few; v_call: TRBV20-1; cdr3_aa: CSASRGVENIQYF; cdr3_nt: TGCAGTGCTAGCAGGGGTGTTGAAAACATTCAGTACTTC
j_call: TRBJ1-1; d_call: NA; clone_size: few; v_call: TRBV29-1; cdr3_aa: CSVGWGANTEAFF; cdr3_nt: TGCAGCGTTGGATGGGGCGCAAACACTGAAGCTTTCTTT
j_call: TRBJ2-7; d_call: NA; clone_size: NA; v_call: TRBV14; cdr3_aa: CASSNEPWEYPYEQYF; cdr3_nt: TGTGCCAGCAGCAACGAGCCCTGGGAGTACCCCTACGAGCAGTACTTC
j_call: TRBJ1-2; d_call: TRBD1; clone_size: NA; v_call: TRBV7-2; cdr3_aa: CASSIQGYGYTF; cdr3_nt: TGTGCCAGCAGTATACAGGGGTATGGCTACACCTTC
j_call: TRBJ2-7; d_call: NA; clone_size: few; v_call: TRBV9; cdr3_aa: CASSVRDSTYEQYF; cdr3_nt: TGTGCCAGCAGCGTCAGGGATTCCACCTACGAGCAGTACTTC
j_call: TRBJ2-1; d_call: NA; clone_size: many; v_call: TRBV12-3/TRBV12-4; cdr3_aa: CASSLEGRDEQFF; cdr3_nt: TGTGCCAGCAGTTTAGAAGGCAGGGATGAGCAGTTCTTC
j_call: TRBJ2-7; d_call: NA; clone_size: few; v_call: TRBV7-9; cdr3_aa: CASSARFDGSYEQYF; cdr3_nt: TGTGCCAGCAGCGCCCGTTTTGATGGGTCCTACGAGCAGTACTTC
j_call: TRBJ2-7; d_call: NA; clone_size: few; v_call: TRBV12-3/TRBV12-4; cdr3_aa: CASSFGEVQYF; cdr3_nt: TGTGCCAGCAGTTTCGGGGAGGTGCAGTACTTC
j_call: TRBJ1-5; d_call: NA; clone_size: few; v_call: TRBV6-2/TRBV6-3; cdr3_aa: CASRHPRDGNQPQHF; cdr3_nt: TGTGCCAGCAGGCATCCCCGGGACGGCAATCAGCCCCAGCATTTT
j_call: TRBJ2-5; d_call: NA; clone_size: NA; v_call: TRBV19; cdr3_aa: CASSIAGTWETQYF; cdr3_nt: TGTGCCAGTAGTATAGCTGGGACGTGGGAGACCCAGTACTTC
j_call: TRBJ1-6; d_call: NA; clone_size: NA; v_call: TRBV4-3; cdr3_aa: CASSQEQFSPLHF; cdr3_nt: TGCGCCAGCAGCCAAGAGCAGTTTTCACCCCTCCACTTT
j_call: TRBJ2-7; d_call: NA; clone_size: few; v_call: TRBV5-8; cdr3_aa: CASSLRQIETYEQYF; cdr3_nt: TGTGCCAGCAGCTTACGACAGATAGAAACCTACGAGCAGTACTTC
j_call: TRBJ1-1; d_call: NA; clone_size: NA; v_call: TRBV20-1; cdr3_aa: CSAQDGQLTEAFF; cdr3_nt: TGCAGTGCCCAGGACGGGCAGCTCACTGAAGCTTTCTTT
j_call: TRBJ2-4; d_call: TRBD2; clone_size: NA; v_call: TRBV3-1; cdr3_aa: CAFSFIAGGLLAKNIQYF; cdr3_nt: TGTGCCTTCAGTTTCATAGCGGGGGGCCTTTTAGCCAAAAACATTCAGTACTTC
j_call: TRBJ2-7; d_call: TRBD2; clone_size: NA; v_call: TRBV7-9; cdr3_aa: CASSSRTSISGEQYF; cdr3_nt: TGTGCCAGCAGCTCCCGGACTAGCATTTCAGGCGAGCAGTACTTC
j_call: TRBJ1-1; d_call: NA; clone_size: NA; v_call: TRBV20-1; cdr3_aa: CSANAGHLNTEAFF; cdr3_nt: TGCAGTGCGAATGCGGGACATTTGAACACTGAAGCTTTCTTT
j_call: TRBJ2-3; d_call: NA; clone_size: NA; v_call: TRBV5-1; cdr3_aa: CASSPGPLDTDTQYF; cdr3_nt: TGCGCCAGCAGCCCGGGGCCATTGGACACAGATACGCAGTATTTT
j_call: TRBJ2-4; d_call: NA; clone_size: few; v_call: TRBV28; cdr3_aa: CASMSGRVVAKNIQYF; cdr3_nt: TGTGCCAGCATGAGTGGCAGAGTGGTGGCCAAAAACATTCAGTACTTC
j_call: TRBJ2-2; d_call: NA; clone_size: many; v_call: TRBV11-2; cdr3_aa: CASSVQANTGELFF; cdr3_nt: TGTGCCAGCAGCGTTCAAGCGAACACCGGGGAGCTGTTTTTT
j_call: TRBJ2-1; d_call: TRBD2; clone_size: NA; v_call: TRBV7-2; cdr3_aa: CASSLAGLSLGEQFF; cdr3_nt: TGTGCCAGCAGTTTAGCGGGTCTTAGTCTAGGTGAGCAGTTCTTC
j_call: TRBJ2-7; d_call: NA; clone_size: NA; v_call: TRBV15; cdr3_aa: CATSGMTSYEQYF; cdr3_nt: TGTGCCACCAGCGGCATGACCTCCTACGAGCAGTACTTC
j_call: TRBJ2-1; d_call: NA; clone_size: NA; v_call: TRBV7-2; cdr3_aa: CASSFTVWSEQFF; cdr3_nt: TGTGCCAGCAGCTTTACGGTGTGGAGTGAGCAGTTCTTC
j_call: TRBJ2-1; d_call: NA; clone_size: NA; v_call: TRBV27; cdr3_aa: CASSPVRGNEQFF; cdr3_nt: TGTGCCAGCAGTCCCGTCCGGGGCAATGAGCAGTTCTTC
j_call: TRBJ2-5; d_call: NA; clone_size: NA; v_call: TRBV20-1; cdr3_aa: CSATGSETQYF; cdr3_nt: TGCAGTGCTACAGGGTCAGAGACCCAGTACTTC
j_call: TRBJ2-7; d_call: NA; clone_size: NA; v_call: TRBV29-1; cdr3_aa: CSSESPSYEQYF; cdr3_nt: TGCAGCTCCGAATCCCCCTCCTACGAGCAGTACTTC
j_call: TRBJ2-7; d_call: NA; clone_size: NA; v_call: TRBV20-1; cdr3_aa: CSAGRGQLYEQYF; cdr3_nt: TGCAGTGCAGGGAGAGGACAGTTGTACGAGCAGTACTTC
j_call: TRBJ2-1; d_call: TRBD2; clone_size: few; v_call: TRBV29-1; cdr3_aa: CSVAMGLAGGGEQFF; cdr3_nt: TGCAGCGTTGCTATGGGACTAGCGGGGGGGGGTGAGCAGTTCTTC
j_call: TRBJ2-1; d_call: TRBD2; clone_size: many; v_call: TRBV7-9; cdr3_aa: CASSLVAGGPNEQFF; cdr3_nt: TGTGCCAGCAGCTTAGTAGCGGGAGGGCCTAATGAGCAGTTCTTC
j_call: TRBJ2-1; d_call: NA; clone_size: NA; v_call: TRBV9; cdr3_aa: CASSVATGSYNEQFF; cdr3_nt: TGTGCCAGCAGCGTGGCGACAGGCTCCTACAATGAGCAGTTCTTC
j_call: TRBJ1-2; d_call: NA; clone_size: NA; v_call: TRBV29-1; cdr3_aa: CSVPRGTGSNGYTF; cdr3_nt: TGCAGCGTCCCTAGGGGGACGGGATCAAATGGCTACACCTTC
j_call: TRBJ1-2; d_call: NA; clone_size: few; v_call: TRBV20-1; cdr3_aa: CSARDGRGSGGYTF; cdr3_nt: TGCAGTGCTAGAGATGGCAGGGGCTCGGGTGGCTACACCTTC
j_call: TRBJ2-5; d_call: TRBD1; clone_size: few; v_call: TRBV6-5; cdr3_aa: CASSYSNRGRGETQYF; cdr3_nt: TGTGCCAGCAGTTACTCGAACAGGGGGCGGGGGGAGACCCAGTACTTC
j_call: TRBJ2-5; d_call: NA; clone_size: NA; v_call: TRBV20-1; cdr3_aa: CSARRGRGGKETQYF; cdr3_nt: TGCAGTGCTAGACGGGGTAGGGGAGGAAAAGAGACCCAGTACTTC
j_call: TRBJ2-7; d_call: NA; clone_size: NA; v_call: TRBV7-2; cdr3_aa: CASSLVAGIGDEQYF; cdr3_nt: TGTGCCAGCAGCTTAGTGGCGGGGATAGGCGACGAGCAGTACTTC
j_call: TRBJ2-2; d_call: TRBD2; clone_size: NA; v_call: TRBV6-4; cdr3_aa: CASSDGTSTGELFF; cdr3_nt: TGTGCCAGCAGTGACGGGACTAGCACCGGGGAGCTGTTTTTT
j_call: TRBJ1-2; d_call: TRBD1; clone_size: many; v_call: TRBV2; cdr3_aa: CASRRDRQNYGYTF; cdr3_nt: TGTGCCAGCAGGAGGGACAGACAAAACTATGGCTACACCTTC
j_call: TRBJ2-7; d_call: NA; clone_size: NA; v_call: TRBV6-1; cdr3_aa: CASIRGAFEQYF; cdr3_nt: TGTGCCAGCATTCGGGGGGCTTTCGAGCAGTACTTC
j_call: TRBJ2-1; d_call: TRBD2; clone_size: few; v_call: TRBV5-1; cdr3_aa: CASSRPGGPVNEQFF; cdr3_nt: TGCGCCAGCAGCCGGCCGGGAGGTCCCGTAAATGAGCAGTTCTTC
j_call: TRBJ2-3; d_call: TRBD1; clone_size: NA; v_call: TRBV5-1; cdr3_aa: CASSYGQGISDTQYF; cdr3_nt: TGCGCCAGCAGCTATGGACAGGGAATTTCAGATACGCAGTATTTT
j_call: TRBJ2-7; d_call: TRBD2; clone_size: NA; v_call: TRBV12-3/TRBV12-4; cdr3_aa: CASSLGRGYSYEQYF; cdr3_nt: TGTGCCAGCAGTTTGGGGAGGGGCTACTCCTACGAGCAGTACTTC
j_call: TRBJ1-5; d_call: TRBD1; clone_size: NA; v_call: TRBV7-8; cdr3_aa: CASSPVQGTNQPQHF; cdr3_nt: TGTGCCAGCAGTCCCGTACAGGGGACGAATCAGCCCCAGCATTTT
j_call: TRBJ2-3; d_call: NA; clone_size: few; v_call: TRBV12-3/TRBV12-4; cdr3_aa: CASSETNTQYF; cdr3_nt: TGTGCCAGCAGTGAGACTAATACGCAGTATTTT
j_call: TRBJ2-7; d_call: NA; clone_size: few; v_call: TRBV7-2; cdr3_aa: CASSPLQGFRGDHEQYF; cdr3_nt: TGTGCCAGCAGCCCCCTCCAAGGGTTCAGGGGGGACCACGAGCAGTACTTC
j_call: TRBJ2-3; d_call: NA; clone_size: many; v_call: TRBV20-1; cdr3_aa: CSARSLSLREYF; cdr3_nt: TGCAGTGCAAGGTCTCTTTCCCTGCGAGAGTATTTT
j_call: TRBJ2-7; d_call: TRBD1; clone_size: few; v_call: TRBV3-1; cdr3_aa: CASSQGLGTAYEQYF; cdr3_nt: TGTGCCAGCAGCCAAGGTTTGGGGACAGCCTACGAGCAGTACTTC
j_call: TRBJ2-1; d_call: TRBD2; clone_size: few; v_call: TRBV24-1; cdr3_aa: CATSDPRRGSSYNEQFF; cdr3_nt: TGTGCCACCAGTGACCCCCGCCGCGGGAGCTCCTACAATGAGCAGTTCTTC
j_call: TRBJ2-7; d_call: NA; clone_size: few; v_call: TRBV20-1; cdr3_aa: CSARDGGREQYF; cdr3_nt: TGCAGTGCTAGAGATGGGGGGCGCGAGCAGTACTTC
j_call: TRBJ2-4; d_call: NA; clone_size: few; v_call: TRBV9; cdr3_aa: CASSVGTQQNIQYF; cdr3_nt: TGTGCCAGCAGCGTCGGGACCCAACAAAACATTCAGTACTTC
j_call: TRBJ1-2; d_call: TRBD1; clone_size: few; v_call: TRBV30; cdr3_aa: CAWDRGQLDGYTF; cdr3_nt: TGTGCCTGGGACAGGGGACAACTAGATGGCTACACCTTC
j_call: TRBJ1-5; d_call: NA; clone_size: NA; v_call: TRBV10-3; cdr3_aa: CAISESGYQEPQHF; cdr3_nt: TGTGCCATCAGTGAGTCAGGTTACCAGGAGCCCCAGCATTTT
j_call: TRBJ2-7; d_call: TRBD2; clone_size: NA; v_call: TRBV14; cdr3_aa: CASSQTTLAGGGYKQYF; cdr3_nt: TGTGCCAGCAGCCAGACAACGCTAGCGGGAGGAGGGTACAAGCAGTACTTC